This T cell receptor (beta chain) was retrieved from a study of shared T cell receptors in the human thymus. V dropped 0 bases and J dropped 2 bases, with 22 bases sitting between them. The germline gives CDR1 SGHDT, CDR2 YYEEEE. This CDR3 comprises 19 residues. Using immunoSEQ multiplex PCR, the repertoire was profiled, and TCRdb retains in-frame clones only, with some absent. The top ten clones hold 0.0094% of a sample with hundreds of thousands of clones, around 87% of them seen once. This sample was shared with a second study, whose subject was human thymus T cells. From that study: Thymic material originated from resections removed in the course of corrective heart surgery.

The source is a boy in the first two years of life with a congenital heart defect. V is TRBV5-6 and J is TRBJ2-3, with D tentatively TRBD2 (6 bases). Sequencing used thymocytes. The CDR3 reads CASSLVPVCGIGDTDTQYF. CDR3 nucleotide sequence: TGTGCCAGCAGCTTGGTACCGGTATGCGGGATTGGAGACACAGATACGCAGTATTTT.